This T cell receptor (beta chain) was obtained from a study of T cell responses to AZD1222 COVID-19 vaccine. Some clones are missing from TCRdb's copy, which holds only in-frame ones; the method was immunoSEQ multiplex PCR. The sample has 190,000 or so clones; approximately 89% are singletons. Germline lookup yields CDR1 KGHSH and CDR2 LQKENI. The ends lost 1 base at V and 4 bases at J; junction bases unmatched: 4. The CDR3 extends over 17 amino acids. This TCR derives from an adult who received the AZD1222 COVID-19 vaccine. The sequencing here drew on peripheral blood, taken 28 days after the second AZD1222 dose. The chain is built from TRBV18 and TRBJ2-6, with TRBD1 matching over 10 bases. The CDR3 loop is CASSPRDRGTGANVLTF. CDR3 DNA sequence: TGTGCCAGCTCACCACGGGACAGGGGAACGGGGGCCAACGTCCTGACTTTC.